This T cell receptor beta chain was identified during a study of regulatory T cells in long-lasting Graves disease. Study-wide results and caveats: Whereas new patients shared 900 to 1,000 public clonotypes, persistent patients shared more, at about 3,000.

Time point reported: newly diagnosed GD, antithyroid drugs for less than 3 months. PBMC-extracted RNA yielded the TCR library. The length of the CDR3 is 15 residues. Per germline, CDR1 DFQATT and CDR2 SNEGSKA (reference sequence). Between the trimmed V and J ends, which lost 0 bases and 4 bases, there was a span of 12 bases. In its sample, this clonotype was seen many times. The antigen is not known. Building of the TCR beta libraries involved iRepertoire HTBI primers and Arm-PCR of CDR3 regions. TCRdb reprocessed the multiplex PCR reads via MiXCR and lists one record per CDR3 protein. This table holds 350,000 to 550,000 distinct CDR3 sequences, less than 15% found once. In addition, the sample was reused for a study of T cells in Graves' hyperthyroidism and ophthalmopathy. This second study says: Uncontrolled infection, other autoimmune disease, pregnancy or lactation disqualified patients from enrolment. The HTBI primer set drove a first-round RT-PCR of the TCR CDR3.

The TCR was taken from a woman in her 50s with Graves disease. Sequencing was performed on peripheral blood mononuclear cells (PBMCs), taken at new diagnosis, from a patient treated with antithyroid drugs. This chain links TRBV20-1 with TRBJ1-4; D gene unclear. The CDR3 is CSARDGRHNNEKLFF. CDR3 DNA: TGCAGTGCTAGAGACGGACGACACAATAATGAAAAACTGTTTTTT.